The sequence of this T cell receptor (beta chain) was determined in a study of blood T cell repertoires in COVID-19. Original analysis: Nucleated cell number was recorded as an estimate derived from reference gene primer amplification. TCRdb's table, derived via immunoSEQ multiplex PCR, lists solely in-frame clones and lacks some. V and J calls and clone size come straight from that table; D and trimming were deduced from the DNA. This sample has more than 90,000 clones; 85% occur once, and the top ten carry around 2%. As for this clone: One junction end disagrees with the germline gene, perhaps due to a read error.

This CDR3 is 15 amino acids long. Germline V CDR1 and CDR2: SSHAT, FNYEAQ (reference sequence). The J gene is TRBJ2-5, the V gene TRBV7-7, with D maybe TRBD2 (6 bases). The TCR originated in an older woman with active or convalescent COVID-19. Sequences were obtained from peripheral blood. The CDR3 DNA is TGTGCTAGCAGCTTAGTCGGCGGGGCCCAAGAGACCCAGTACTTC. Amino acids: CASSLVGGAQETQYF. Together with reference TRBV7-7 and TRBJ2-5, the CDR3 gives the full variable domain: GAGVSQSPRYKVTKRGQDVTLRCDPISSHATLYWYQQALGQGPEFLTYFNYEAQPDKSGLPSDRFSAERPEGSISTLTIQRTEQRDSAMYRCASSLVGGAQETQYFGPGTRLLVL.